This T cell receptor beta chain derives from a study of cytomegalovirus exposure and HLA in healthy donors. Healthy bone marrow donors formed the donor group. The primer mix had 60 Vbeta and 13 Jbeta primers. Only in-frame clones appear in the TCRdb table, and some are missing; sequencing was by immunoSEQ multiplex PCR. The data show some 79,000 clones, 78% seen once. V lost 0 bases and J lost 2, with 8 bases in between. The CDR3 contains 14 residues. CDR1 is SGHNT and CDR2 is YYREEE in the germline V gene (reference sequence). Remarks on this clone: The antigen remains unidentified.

Study observations and caveats: TCR beta sequences reportedly predicted most subjects' HLA-A and HLA-B alleles accurately. Some segments of the V type, notably TRBV6-2 and TRBV6-3, were excluded as indistinguishable. Reportedly, fewer N-insertions than the approximately 690-donor mean appeared in an Asian-associated ancestry cluster in a later analysis.

The TCR originated in a male donor in good health and CMV-seropositive. The rearrangement joins TRBV5-4 to TRBJ1-2, with D tentatively TRBD1 (6 bases). The sample was PBMCs. This CDR3 is CASSLDRVNYGYTF. DNA for the CDR3: TGTGCCAGCAGCTTGGACAGGGTAAACTATGGCTACACCTTC.